What follows are 25 T cell receptor beta chains derived from one specimen sequenced in a study of T cell repertoires in cytomegalovirus infection. TCRdb passed the reads through MiXCR, listing each CDR3 protein once. The sample yields roughly 230,000 distinct CDR3 sequences, roughly 22% seen once. Sequenced input: CD8+ T cells from PBMCs. These receptor sequences come from a human donor in good health (CMV status not recorded). Some clones in this sample may be carry-over from other donors' samples.

This clonotype showed up just a few times. J is TRBJ2-2 and V is TRBV27, with D perhaps TRBD2 (5 bases). CDR1 is MNHEY and CDR2 is SMNVEV in the germline V gene (reference sequence). V lost 6 bases and J lost 6, with 20 bases in between. This CDR3 contains 16 residues. CDR3 loop: CASRPGGRSGAGELFF. The DNA of the CDR3 is TGTGCCAGCAGGCCTGGAGGCAGAAGTGGTGCCGGGGAGCTGTTTTTT.

This clonotype appeared a few times. The gene calls are TRBV29-1 and TRBJ1-5, with 12 bases that match TRBD1. The CDR3 spans 18 residues. Germline V lookup: CDR1 SQVTM, CDR2 ANQGSEA. V shed 0 bases and J 4 bases; nucleotides not matched to a gene: 10. The CDR3 DNA is TGCAGCGTTGAAGATCGGGTGGGACAGGGGGCTCGGAATCAGCCCCAGCATTTT. This sequence encodes CSVEDRVGQGARNQPQHF.

This clonotype was counted ten times or more. The chain carries TRBV6-1 and TRBJ2-7, with D possibly matching TRBD2 (5 bases). V lost 8 bases to trimming and J lost 3 bases, with 5 bases between them. This CDR3 is built from 10 residues. Germline V CDR1 and CDR2: MNHNS, SASEGT. CDR3 nucleotides: TGTGCCAGCGGGAGCTACGAGCAGTACTTC. Protein product: CASGSYEQYF.

The sample holds many counts of this clonotype. V is TRBV7-8 and J is TRBJ2-3; D remains ambiguous. This CDR3 has 14 residues. Trimming pared 5 bases from V and 0 bases from J, leaving 9 bases between. Germline V CDR1 and CDR2: SGHVS, FQNEAQ. CDR3 DNA sequence: TGTGCCAGCAGCGCGACCCCTAGCACAGATACGCAGTATTTT. Its protein is CASSATPSTDTQYF.

This clonotype has just a few counts. This rearrangement joins TRBV9 to TRBJ2-1; perhaps D is TRBD1 or TRBD2 (5 bases each). This CDR3 has 12 residues. The V gene lost 0 bases and the J gene lost 13 bases, with 11 bases spanning the gap. Germline CDR1 and CDR2: SGDLS and YYNGEE. The CDR3 protein is CASSVGDREQFF. The CDR3 DNA reads as TGTGCCAGCAGCGTAGGGGACCGGGAACAGTTCTTC.

Points on this clonotype: This may come from a read error, since a much larger clone is one base off. In this CDR3 the conserved last residue, phenylalanine or tryptophan, is missing, so a read error is likely. The rearrangement joins TRBV28 to TRBJ2-1; TRBD2 agrees at 13 bases. The CDR3 spans 15 residues. With 6 bases clipped from V and 9 bases from J, the junction kept 8 bases outside the gene matches. Germline loops: CDR1 MDHEN, CDR2 SYDVKM. The CDR3 is CASRRTSGGASEQFI. In nucleotides, the CDR3 is TGTGCCAGCAGGCGAACTAGCGGGGGGGCCAGTGAGCAGTTCATC.

The chain combines TRBV28 with TRBJ2-7, with TRBD1 matching over 9 bases. Germline assignment: CDR1 MDHEN and CDR2 SYDVKM. Germline trimming cut 7 bases from V and 4 bases from J; bases unmatched to any gene: 8. The CDR3 totals 14 residues. The DNA of the CDR3 is TGTGCCAGCACGGTAAACAGGGGGCGATACGAGCAGTACTTC. Its protein is CASTVNRGRYEQYF.

The chain is built from TRBV4-1 and TRBJ2-3, with D possibly matching TRBD1 (5 bases). Germline values: CDR1 MGHRA, CDR2 YSYEKL. The CDR3 sequence is 15 residues long. V lost 7 bases and J 3 bases, leaving 17 bases between the germline ends. The CDR3 protein is CASTSYGAWTDTQYF. The CDR3 DNA sequence: TGCGCCAGCACCTCTTATGGGGCTTGGACAGATACGCAGTATTTT.

This chain joins TRBV9 and TRBJ2-5, with D perhaps matching TRBD2 (6 bases). The CDR3 runs to 17 residues. The V end was cut by 0 bases, the J end by 5 bases, with 20 bases between. Germline V gene data show CDR1 as SGDLS and CDR2 as YYNGEE. CDR3 residues: CASSVGWRGPFQETQYF. CDR3 in DNA: TGTGCCAGCAGCGTAGGTTGGCGGGGACCCTTCCAGGAGACCCAGTACTTC. The whole variable domain, remainder taken from reference TRBV9 and TRBJ2-5, is DSGVTQTPKHLITATGQRVTLRCSPRSGDLSVYWYQQSLDQGLQFLIQYYNGEERAKGNILERFSAQQFPDLHSELNLSSLELGDSALYFCASSVGWRGPFQETQYFGPGTRLLVL.

The chain has TRBV20-1 and TRBJ1-5, with D uncertain. CDR1 and CDR2 (germline): DFQATT, SNEGSKA (reference sequence). The CDR3 totals 14 residues. With 2 bases removed from V and 3 bases from J, the gap between germline ends came to 11 bases. The CDR3 sequence is CSARYGGYNQPQHF. For the CDR3, the DNA is TGCAGTGCTAGATACGGCGGATACAATCAGCCCCAGCATTTT.

This clonotype was seen ten or more times. The genes are TRBV7-9 and TRBJ1-4; D gene uncertain. Trimming took off 5 bases at V and 0 bases at J, with 13 bases between the two ends. This CDR3 contains 16 residues. Germline CDR1 SEHNR, CDR2 FQNEAQ (reference sequence). The CDR3 is CASSRGGRTTNEKLFF. The CDR3 DNA is TGTGCCAGCAGCCGAGGTGGGAGGACAACTAATGAAAAACTGTTTTTT.

Only a few counts were recorded for this clonotype. CDR3: CASGTGDTGELFF. The DNA for the CDR3 is TGTGCCAGCGGGACAGGGGACACCGGGGAGCTGTTTTTT. The V and J genes are TRBV28 and TRBJ2-2, with 10 bases aligning to TRBD1. The CDR3 is made up of 13 amino acids. CDR1 is MDHEN and CDR2 is SYDVKM in the germline V gene. After removal of 8 bases from V and 3 bases from J, the junction contained 0 bases not matched to a gene. Drawing the rest from reference TRBV28 and TRBJ2-2, the complete variable domain is DVKVTQSSRYLVKRTGEKVFLECVQDMDHENMFWYRQDPGLGLRLIYFSYDVKMKEKGDIPEGYSVSREKKERFSLILESASTNQTSMYLCASGTGDTGELFFGEGSRLTVL.

The chain carries TRBV7-6 and TRBJ2-1; 11 nucleotides line up with TRBD2. The germline gives CDR1 SGHVS, CDR2 FNYEAQ. This CDR3 has 16 residues. The V segment lost 0 bases and the J segment 8 bases; nucleotides outside the gene matches: 6. The CDR3 loop reads CASSLAPLAGVDEQFF. The CDR3 DNA follows: TGTGCCAGCAGCTTAGCGCCACTAGCGGGGGTGGATGAGCAGTTCTTC. Full variable domain (rest looked up from reference TRBV7-6 and TRBJ2-1): GAGVSQSPRYKVTKRGQDVALRCDPISGHVSLYWYRQALGQGPEFLTYFNYEAQQDKSGLPNDRFSAERPEGSISTLTIQRTEQRDSAMYRCASSLAPLAGVDEQFFGPGTRLTVL.

The table lists this clonotype with a few counts. This chain joins TRBV20-1 and TRBJ2-7; D gene uncertain. The V and J ends lost 0 bases and 0 bases respectively, with 9 bases between them. Looked up from germline, CDR1 is DFQATT and CDR2 is SNEGSKA (reference sequence). This CDR3 has 14 residues. The CDR3 DNA sequence: TGCAGTGCTAGAGATAGACGGGTCTCCTACGAGCAGTACTTC. It codes for CSARDRRVSYEQYF.

Notes on this clonotype: A much larger clone is a single base away; this may be a read error. The J gene is TRBJ1-2, the V gene TRBV6-6; no clear D gene. CDR1 is MNHNY and CDR2 is SVGAGI in the germline V gene (reference sequence). The length of the CDR3 is 14 residues. The CDR3 spells CANSPTGRDYGYTF. CDR3 nucleotides: TGTGCCAACAGTCCGACTGGGAGGGACTATGGCTACACCTTC.

The chain couples TRBV24-1 to TRBJ1-4; the D is unclear. In germline, CDR1 is KGHDR, CDR2 SFDVKD. This CDR3 spans 13 amino acids. The V end was cut by 4 bases, the J end by 7 bases, with 9 bases between. For the CDR3, the DNA is TGTGCCACCAGTGACCGATATGTTGAAAAACTGTTTTTT. This codes for CATSDRYVEKLFF.

This chain connects TRBV28 to TRBJ1-1; D remains ambiguous. The V gene lost 8 bases and the J gene lost 7 bases, with 11 bases spanning the gap. CDR3 length equals 11 residues. Germline loops: CDR1 MDHEN, CDR2 SYDVKM. In nucleotides, the CDR3 is TGTGCCAGCGCCGATCGAGTTGAAGCTTTCTTT. Translated, it gives CASADRVEAFF.

This clonotype has a handful of counts. V and J are TRBV7-6 and TRBJ2-2, with D possibly matching TRBD1 (6 bases). The V and J ends lost 0 bases and 3 bases respectively, with 11 bases between them. The CDR3 covers 16 residues. CDR1 and CDR2 from the germline V gene are SGHVS and FNYEAQ. In DNA, the CDR3 is TGTGCCAGCAGCTTAGCGGACAGAACTTACACCGGGGAGCTGTTTTTT. Amino acid sequence: CASSLADRTYTGELFF.

This sequence joins TRBV7-3 and TRBJ2-1; D not certain. V was clipped by 2 bases and J by 2 bases, with 10 bases between them. Germline values: CDR1 SGHTA, CDR2 FQGTGA. This CDR3 is built from 15 residues. The CDR3 bases are TGTGCCAGCAGCTTATCCCAGGCAGCCTACAATGAGCAGTTCTTC. Translation: CASSLSQAAYNEQFF.

The V and J genes are TRBV20-1 and TRBJ2-1, with 13 bases lining up with TRBD2. CDR1 is DFQATT and CDR2 is SNEGSKA in the germline V gene (reference sequence). Trimming cost V 5 bases and J 7 bases; bases outside gene matches: 5. This CDR3 is 14 amino acids long. CDR3 protein: CSAQGLAGFNEQFF. CDR3 nucleotide sequence: TGCAGTGCTCAGGGACTAGCGGGGTTTAATGAGCAGTTCTTC.

This clonotype turned up a few times. This sequence joins TRBV6-2 or TRBV6-3 and TRBJ2-5, with D unclear. CDR1 MNHEY and CDR2 SVGEGT come from the germline V gene. The length of the CDR3 is 17 residues. V lost 0 bases to trimming and J lost 3 bases, with 17 bases between them. CDR3 in DNA: TGTGCCAGCAGTTACTCGCTTCTTGGGGTTAGAGAAGAGACCCAGTACTTC. Translated: CASSYSLLGVREETQYF.

This clonotype came up many times. The chain combines TRBV7-9 with TRBJ1-2; no definite D call. The V gene lost 4 bases and the J gene lost 6 bases, with 9 bases spanning the gap. Germline V gene sequence: CDR1 SEHNR, CDR2 FQNEAQ (reference sequence). This CDR3 contains 12 residues. The CDR3 DNA sequence: TGTGCCAGCAGCTCGGGAACAGATGGCTACACCTTC. Its protein product is CASSSGTDGYTF. The variable domain in full, with the rest retrieved from reference TRBV7-9 and TRBJ1-2, is DTGVSQNPRHKITKRGQNVTFRCDPISEHNRLYWYRQTLGQGPEFLTYFQNEAQLEKSRLLSDRFSAERPKGSFSTLEIQRTEQGDSAMYLCASSSGTDGYTFGSGTRLTVV.

The chain has TRBV27 and TRBJ2-1; no clear D. V lost 5 bases to trimming and J lost 6 bases, with 20 bases between them. The length of the CDR3 is 16 residues. Germline values: CDR1 MNHEY, CDR2 SMNVEV (reference sequence). This CDR3 reads CASSLNSILGGNEQFF. CDR3 sequence (DNA): TGTGCCAGCAGTCTAAACAGTATTCTTGGCGGCAATGAGCAGTTCTTC.

This clonotype showed up just a few times. The chain uses TRBV28 and TRBJ1-1; D unresolved. This CDR3 has 12 amino acids. The V end was cut by 5 bases, the J end by 2 bases, with 6 bases between. Germline V lookup: CDR1 MDHEN, CDR2 SYDVKM. The CDR3 DNA sequence: TGTGCCAGCAGTAAAGGTAACACTGAAGCTTTCTTT. It codes for CASSKGNTEAFF.

The chain employs TRBV5-1 and TRBJ2-6; D call uncertain. CDR3 length: 17 amino acids. Germline CDR1 and CDR2: SGHRS and YFSETQ. Trimming shortened V by 3 bases and J by 0 bases, and 13 bases separated the two germline ends. The CDR3, as DNA: TGCGCCAGCAGCTCCAATCTGAGATCCTCTGGGGCCAACGTCCTGACTTTC. As protein: CASSSNLRSSGANVLTF.